This T cell receptor (beta chain) was obtained from a study of blood T cell repertoires in COVID-19. Looking at the study overall: T cells, B-cell-depleted T cells, or PBMCs supplied cDNA or gDNA.

CDR1 is SGHRS and CDR2 is YFSETQ in the germline V gene. The CDR3 loop spans 13 amino acids. The V and J ends lost 2 bases and 7 bases respectively, with 10 bases between them. Original methodology: Amplified reference gene primers provided the basis for estimating nucleated cell counts. Generated by immunoSEQ multiplex PCR, the TCRdb table keeps only in-frame clones and is missing some. The DNA was the basis for D and trimming; V, J and clone size are from that table. The top ten hold 0.52% of the sample, which has approximately 65,000 clones, less than 95% seen once. One Seattle source followed patients from active infection through their disease course.

This rearrangement joins TRBV5-1 to TRBJ2-1; maybe TRBD2 (5 bases). The receptor was isolated from a man aged 45 to 65 with COVID-19, enrolled during active disease. The specimen sequenced was peripheral blood. For the CDR3, the DNA is TGCGCCAGCAGCTTCCGGGGTGAGAATGAGCAGTTCTTC. It translates to CASSFRGENEQFF.